The 21 T cell receptor beta chains below come from one sample, sequenced in a study of blood T cell repertoires in COVID-19. Some clones are missing from TCRdb's copy, which holds only in-frame ones; the method was immunoSEQ multiplex PCR. The table records roughly 230,000 clones, 65% to 85% of them present only once. The sample comprised PBMCs or T cells enriched from blood (not recorded which). The receptors were gathered from a man over 45 who had recovered from COVID-19.

V is TRBV28 and J is TRBJ1-5; D is ambiguous. The V and J ends lost 6 bases and 0 bases respectively, with 12 bases between them. The CDR3 spans 15 residues. Germline V gene lookup returns CDR1 MDHEN and CDR2 SYDVKM. The CDR3 DNA follows: TGTGCCAGCAGCCATAGGGAGATTAGCAATCAGCCCCAGCATTTT. Protein sequence: CASSHREISNQPQHF. The full variable domain, its missing parts supplied by reference TRBV28 and TRBJ1-5, is DVKVTQSSRYLVKRTGEKVFLECVQDMDHENMFWYRQDPGLGLRLIYFSYDVKMKEKGDIPEGYSVSREKKERFSLILESASTNQTSMYLCASSHREISNQPQHFGDGTRLSIL.

The chain joins TRBV9 to TRBJ1-1, with a tentative D call TRBD1 (5 bases). Looked up from germline, CDR1 is SGDLS and CDR2 is YYNGEE. The CDR3 sequence is 16 residues long. Between the trimmed V and J ends, which lost 1 base and 1 base, there was a span of 14 bases. This CDR3 is CASSVYPVGGNTEAFF. The CDR3 DNA reads as TGTGCCAGCAGCGTATATCCAGTGGGGGGGAACACTGAAGCTTTCTTT.

The J gene is TRBJ2-7, the V gene TRBV6-5, with 8 bases matching TRBD2. This CDR3 spans 14 amino acids. V shed 6 bases, J shed 0 bases, and the junction held 4 bases outside the gene matches. Per germline, CDR1 MNHEY and CDR2 SVGAGI. The CDR3 DNA follows: TGTGCCAGCAGGGCAGCGGGAGCCTCCTACGAGCAGTACTTC. This gives the protein CASRAAGASYEQYF.

This clone was seen only once. In the same sample, other DNA sequences code for this CDR3. The CDR3 sequence: CASSLTGANEKLFF. As DNA, the CDR3 is TGCGCCAGCAGCTTGACAGGGGCTAATGAAAAACTGTTTTTT. V gene TRBV5-1 combines with J gene TRBJ1-4; 7 nucleotides match TRBD1. Germline loops: CDR1 SGHRS, CDR2 YFSETQ. The CDR3 contains 14 residues. The V segment lost 1 base and the J segment 3 bases; nucleotides outside the gene matches: 0.

The V and J genes are TRBV29-1 and TRBJ1-2; 11 bases align to TRBD1. The J segment lost 7 bases and the V segment lost 0 bases, leaving 7 bases of the junction unmatched. The CDR3 length is 15 residues. CDR1 is SQVTM, CDR2 ANQGSEA, per germline. CDR3 protein: CSVEDRGGQGAGYTF. In DNA form, the CDR3 reads TGCAGCGTTGAAGATAGGGGTGGACAGGGGGCTGGCTACACCTTC.

The chain is built from TRBV5-1 and TRBJ2-2; 10 positions agree with TRBD2. This CDR3 is built from 16 residues. Germline V CDR1 and CDR2: SGHRS, YFSETQ. J lost 0 bases, V lost 2 bases, and 1 base had no gene match. This CDR3 is CASSFSGRSNTGELFF. In DNA form, the CDR3 reads TGCGCCAGCAGCTTTAGCGGGAGGTCGAACACCGGGGAGCTGTTTTTT.

V usage is TRBV3-1 (or the pseudogene TRBV3-2) and J usage is TRBJ2-5, with D maybe TRBD1 (6 bases). Germline values: CDR1 LGHDT, CDR2 YNNKEL (reference sequence). V lost 10 bases and J lost 5, with 14 bases in between. CDR3 length: 12 residues. CDR3 loop: CATEGQRETQYF. The CDR3 DNA reads TGTGCCACCGAAGGACAGCGGGAGACCCAGTACTTC.

The genes are TRBV28 and TRBJ2-1; 7 bases fit TRBD1. Germline V lookup: CDR1 MDHEN, CDR2 SYDVKM. This CDR3 is 14 amino acids long. The V gene end was trimmed by 6 bases and the J gene end by 2 bases; junction bases not matched to a gene: 4. The CDR3 protein is CASRSGTAYNEQFF. The CDR3 DNA reads TGTGCCAGCAGATCCGGGACAGCCTACAATGAGCAGTTCTTC.

In regard to this clone: This sample includes further DNA sequences coding for the same CDR3. The chain joins TRBV18 to TRBJ1-6; the match to TRBD1 covers 7 bases. The CDR3 extends over 14 amino acids. From germline, CDR1 is KGHSH and CDR2 LQKENI. V lost 3 bases to trimming and J lost 7 bases; unmatched junction nucleotides: 3. This chain's CDR3 is CASSPTGLNSPLHF. The CDR3 DNA reads TGTGCCAGCTCACCGACAGGGCTAAATTCACCCCTCCACTTT.

This clone occurred once. This chain uses TRBV5-1 with TRBJ2-2; the D gene is possibly TRBD2 (5 bases). Germline CDR1 and CDR2: SGHRS and YFSETQ. The length of the CDR3 is 15 residues. Trimming pared 3 bases from V and 0 bases from J, leaving 9 bases between. In DNA, the CDR3 is TGCGCCAGCAGCTGGGGTAGCGCGAACACCGGGGAGCTGTTTTTT. It translates to CASSWGSANTGELFF.

The chain combines TRBV6-4 with TRBJ1-3; no clear D gene. Germline V lookup: CDR1 MRHNA, CDR2 SNTAGT. This CDR3 is 12 amino acids long. The germline V and J ends were trimmed by 9 bases and 0 bases, with 6 bases remaining between them. This CDR3 reads CARRVSGNTIYF. CDR3 coding DNA: TGTGCCAGACGGGTCTCTGGAAACACCATATATTTT.

V and J are TRBV7-3 and TRBJ2-7, with D perhaps TRBD1 (5 bases). The germline V gene encodes CDR1 SGHTA and CDR2 FQGTGA. Trimming cost V 5 bases and J 4 bases, with 12 bases left between them. CDR3 size: 13 residues. CDR3 DNA: TGTGCCAGCAGCACATCCTCAGGGTACGAGCAGTACTTC. It yields the protein CASSTSSGYEQYF.

The V gene is TRBV6-5, the J gene TRBJ1-1; possibly TRBD1 for D (6 bases). The ends were cut back, 6 bases at V and 4 bases at J, with 18 bases in the middle. CDR1 is MNHEY, CDR2 SVGAGI, per germline. CDR3 length: 15 residues. CDR3 protein: CASRLLGQGSTEAFF. The CDR3 DNA reads as TGTGCCAGCAGACTCCTGGGACAAGGGAGCACTGAAGCTTTCTTT.

This chain links TRBV12-2 with TRBJ1-6. TRBV12-2 has pseudogene status. This CDR3 is 16 amino acids long. The CDR3 loop is CASRLEGGCYNSPLHF. DNA of the CDR3: TGTGCAAGTCGCTTAGAGGGAGGGTGTTATAATTCACCCCTCCACTTT.

The chain links TRBV14 to TRBJ2-5, with a tentative D call TRBD1 (6 bases). Germline CDR1 SGHDN, CDR2 FVKESK. CDR3 length: 13 residues. The V end lost 0 bases, the J end lost 10 bases, and 12 bases lay between the germline ends. The CDR3 loop is CASSQEAGARQYF. CDR3 nucleotides: TGTGCCAGCAGCCAAGAAGCAGGGGCCCGCCAGTACTTC.

This clone was seen only once. The rearrangement uses TRBV3-1 (or the pseudogene TRBV3-2) and TRBJ2-1; D call uncertain. V shed 1 base and J shed 3 bases, with 13 bases lying between them. This CDR3 has 16 amino acids. Germline V lookup: CDR1 LGHDT, CDR2 YNNKEL (reference sequence). The CDR3 here is CASSQVVQARYNEQFF. The CDR3 region has the DNA TGTGCCAGCAGCCAAGTAGTGCAAGCCCGCTACAATGAGCAGTTCTTC.

This clone has a single count. The rearrangement joins TRBV7-2 to TRBJ1-4; D unresolved. The CDR3 sequence is 15 residues long. V dropped 0 bases and J dropped 4 bases, with 9 bases sitting between them. Per germline, CDR1 SGHTA and CDR2 FQGNSA. CDR3 in amino acids: CASSLANRINEKLFF. DNA of the CDR3: TGTGCCAGCAGCTTAGCTAACAGAATTAATGAAAAACTGTTTTTT.

This rearrangement joins TRBV4-2 to TRBJ2-7; TRBD1 is a possible D gene (8 bases). CDR1 and CDR2 (germline): LGHNA, YNFKEQ. The germline V and J ends were trimmed by 0 bases and 5 bases, with 20 bases remaining between them. This CDR3 has 17 residues. Here the CDR3 reads CASSQDLVGQGGDEQYF. The CDR3 nucleotides are TGTGCCAGCAGCCAAGATCTAGTAGGACAGGGAGGGGACGAGCAGTACTTC.

This chain joins TRBV19 and TRBJ2-6; TRBD2 matches at 7 bases. The CDR3 is 14 amino acids. From germline, CDR1 is LNHDA and CDR2 SQIVND (reference sequence). Trimming took 11 bases from V and 2 from J; bases not matched to a gene: 6. This CDR3 is CAGLREAGANVLTF. CDR3 bases: TGTGCCGGCCTCCGGGAGGCTGGGGCCAACGTCCTGACTTTC.

The rearrangement links TRBV10-2 to TRBJ2-7; possible D gene TRBD1, 6 bases. The V gene's germline CDR1 is WSHSY and CDR2 SAAADI. V was shortened by 6 bases and J by 3 bases, with 12 bases between the two germline ends. The CDR3 loop spans 13 amino acids. CDR3 coding DNA: TGCGCCAGCAGATGGACAGTTAACTACGAGCAGTACTTC. As protein: CASRWTVNYEQYF.

V gene TRBV9 combines with J gene TRBJ2-3; tentatively, D is TRBD1 (8 bases). CDR1 is SGDLS and CDR2 is YYNGEE in the germline V gene. This CDR3 is built from 17 residues. Trimming took off 3 bases at V and 3 bases at J, with 20 bases between the two ends. CDR3: CASSGQGREGGTDTQYF. DNA for the CDR3: TGTGCCAGCAGCGGACAGGGGAGGGAGGGTGGTACAGATACGCAGTATTTT.